This record looks at one T cell receptor beta chain sequence and its context. The V and J ends lost 1 base and 6 bases, in that order; junction bases with no gene match: 3. CDR3 size: 13 residues. The germline V gene has CDR1 SGHAT and CDR2 FQNNGV. This sample stems from a study of T cell responses to AZD1222 COVID-19 vaccine. Sequencing was performed with immunoSEQ multiplex PCR; in TCRdb, only in-frame clones are kept and a portion is missing. The sample carries around 180,000 clones, 90% to 95% recorded once. The material was peripheral blood, obtained on day 0 of AZD1222 vaccination. This sequence was found in an adult in good health. J is TRBJ2-7 and V is TRBV11-2; 7 bases line up with TRBD2. The CDR3 protein is CASSLGGRGEQYF. CDR3 sequence (DNA): TGTGCCAGCAGCTTAGGCGGGAGAGGCGAGCAGTACTTC.